The T cell receptor (beta chain) under discussion was sequenced for a study of OX40 agonist ivuxolimab in advanced cancers. In the case of this clone: What it recognizes is unknown.

This CDR3 is 16 amino acids long. Germline CDR1 LGHNA, CDR2 YSLEER. V was pared by 2 bases and J by 5 bases, with 15 bases between. TCRdb keeps only in-frame clones here, not all; method: immunoSEQ multiplex PCR. The sample contains tens of thousands of clones, under 80% of which appear only once. General study findings and limits: Among the least clonally expanded were partial responders at 0.1-3.0 mg/kg.

The TCR sequence derives from an adult with an advanced solid tumor such as melanoma, head and neck, liver or kidney cancer. The specimen comprised CD4+ or CD8+ T cells sorted from blood, sampled in a trial of the OX40 agonist ivuxolimab. This rearrangement joins TRBV4-3 to TRBJ1-4; D uncertain. The CDR3 nucleotides read TGCGCCAGCAGCCAACCCCTCGTGGGCGGGAATGAAAAACTGTTTTTT. Translation gives CASSQPLVGGNEKLFF.